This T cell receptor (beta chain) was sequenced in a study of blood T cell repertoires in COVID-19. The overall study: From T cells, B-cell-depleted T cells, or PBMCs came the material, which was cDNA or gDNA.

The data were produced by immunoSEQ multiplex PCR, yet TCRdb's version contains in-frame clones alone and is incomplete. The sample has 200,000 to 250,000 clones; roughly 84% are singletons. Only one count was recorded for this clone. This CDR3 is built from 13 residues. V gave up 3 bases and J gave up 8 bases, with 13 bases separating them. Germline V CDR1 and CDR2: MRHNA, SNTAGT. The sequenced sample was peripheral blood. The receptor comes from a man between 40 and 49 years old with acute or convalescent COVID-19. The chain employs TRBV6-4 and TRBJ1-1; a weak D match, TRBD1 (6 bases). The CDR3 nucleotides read TGTGCCAGCAGTGAAGAGACAGGTGGAGAAGCTTTCTTT. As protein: CASSEETGGEAFF.